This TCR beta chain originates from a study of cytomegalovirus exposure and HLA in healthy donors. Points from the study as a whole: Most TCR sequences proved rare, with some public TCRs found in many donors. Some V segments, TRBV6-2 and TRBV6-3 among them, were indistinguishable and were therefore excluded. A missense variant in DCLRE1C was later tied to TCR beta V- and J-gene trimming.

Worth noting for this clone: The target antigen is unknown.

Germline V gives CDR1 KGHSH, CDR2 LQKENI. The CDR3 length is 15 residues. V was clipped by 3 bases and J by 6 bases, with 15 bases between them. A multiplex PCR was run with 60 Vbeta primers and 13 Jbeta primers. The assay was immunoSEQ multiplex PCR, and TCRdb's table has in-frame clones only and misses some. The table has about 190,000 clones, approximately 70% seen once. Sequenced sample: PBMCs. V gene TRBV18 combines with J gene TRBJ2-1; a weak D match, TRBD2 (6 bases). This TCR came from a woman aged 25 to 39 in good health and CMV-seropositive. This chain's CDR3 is CASSPKGLTVNEQFF. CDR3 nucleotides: TGTGCCAGCTCACCGAAGGGACTTACTGTCAATGAGCAGTTCTTC.